One T cell receptor beta chain is described in this entry. Its antigen is not known. This sample is drawn from a study of immune heterogeneity within non-small cell lung tumors. On the study more broadly: The tumor set comprised a handful of squamous cell carcinomas and around ten non-squamous carcinomas (plus 1 not otherwise specified).

Study-wide findings and caveats: Different tumor locations in one patient shared dominant CDR3 beta clonotypes yet harbored unique high-frequency clones. Largely, high-frequency T-cell receptor beta clonotypes differed from one individual patient to another.

Bulk tumor genomic DNA (approximately 600 ng per sample) served as template. Spaced far apart, several biopsies were taken from each primary tumor during surgery. The patients were newly diagnosed with non-small cell lung cancer, had not been treated, and had curative surgery. Donors comprised surgical patients with newly diagnosed non-small cell lung cancer, operated on with curative intent. With 32 V and 13 J primers, multiplex PCR amplified the TCR beta CDR3. MiXCR, applied by TCRdb to the multiplex PCR reads, yields one record per CDR3 protein. Of around 19,000 distinct CDR3 sequences in the sample, about 30% were seen once. The V and J ends lost 3 bases and 6 bases respectively, with 13 bases between them. Germline loops: CDR1 SGHKS, CDR2 YYEKEE (reference sequence). The CDR3 loop spans 14 amino acids.

The receptor was derived from a middle-aged man with non-small cell lung cancer. V usage is TRBV5-5 and J usage is TRBJ2-1; D possibly matches TRBD1 or TRBD2 (5 bases each). Sequences were obtained from lung tumor tissue. The CDR3 DNA follows: TGTGCCAGCAGCTCGGGGACCCTTCCCAATGAGCAGTTCTTC. Translation: CASSSGTLPNEQFF.